This paragraph reports one T cell receptor beta chain. V was pared by 7 bases and J by 7 bases, with 19 bases between. Germline-derived CDR1 and CDR2 are SQVTM and ANQGSEA. The CDR3 contains 13 residues. This sample is part of a study of blood T cells in healthy people across ages. The second PCR ran about 7 to 12 cycles with a sample-barcoded 5' primer and J-beta primers. Via MiXCR, TCRdb re-called the 5' RACE reads, giving one row per CDR3 protein. The sample consists of more than 1,000,000 distinct CDR3 sequences, roughly 24% of them appearing once. These same records also appear under a second study, on T cells of mothers and their children.

The TCR originated in a girl aged 2 to 9 in good health. The J gene is TRBJ1-1, the V gene TRBV29-1; D perhaps matches TRBD1 (5 bases). The specimen sequenced was blood. The CDR3 DNA follows: TGCAGCGCTCGAGAACCAGGGAGTAATGAAGCTTTCTTT. Residues: CSAREPGSNEAFF.